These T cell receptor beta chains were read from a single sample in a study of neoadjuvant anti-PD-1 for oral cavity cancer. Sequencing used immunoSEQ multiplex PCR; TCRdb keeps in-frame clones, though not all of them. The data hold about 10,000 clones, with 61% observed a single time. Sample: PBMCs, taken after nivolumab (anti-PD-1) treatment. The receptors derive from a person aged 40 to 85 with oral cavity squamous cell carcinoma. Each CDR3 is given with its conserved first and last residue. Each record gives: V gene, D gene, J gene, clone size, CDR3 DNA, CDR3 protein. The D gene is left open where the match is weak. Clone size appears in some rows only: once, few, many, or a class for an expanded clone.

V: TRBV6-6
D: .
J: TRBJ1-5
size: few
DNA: TGTGCCAGCAGTCCTGCCGGACGGCCCAATCAGCCCCAGCATTTT
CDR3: CASSPAGRPNQPQHF

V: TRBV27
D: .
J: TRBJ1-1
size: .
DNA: TGTGCCAGCAGTTTGCGACAGAACACTGAAGCTTTCTTT
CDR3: CASSLRQNTEAFF

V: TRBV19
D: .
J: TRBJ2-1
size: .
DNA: TGTGCCAGTAGTATCTACGCCGGGACTGCCTTCCCGGAGCAGTTCTTC
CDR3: CASSIYAGTAFPEQFF

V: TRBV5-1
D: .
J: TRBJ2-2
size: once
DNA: TGCGCCAGCAGCCGGCTGGGGGGCTCCGGGGAGCTGTTTTTT
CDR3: CASSRLGGSGELFF

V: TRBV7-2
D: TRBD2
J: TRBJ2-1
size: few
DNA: TGTGCCAGCAGCTTTAGCGGGAGGAGGAATGAGCAGTTCTTC
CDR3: CASSFSGRRNEQFF

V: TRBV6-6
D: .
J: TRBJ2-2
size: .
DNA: TGTGCCAGCAGTTCACCCCGGGCCCAGGGAGGGGAGCTGTTTTTT
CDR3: CASSSPRAQGGELFF

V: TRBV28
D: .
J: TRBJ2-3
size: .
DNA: TGTGCCAGCGGGCCGGCAGGTACTAGCACAGATACGCAGTATTTT
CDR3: CASGPAGTSTDTQYF

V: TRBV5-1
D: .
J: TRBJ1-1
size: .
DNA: TGCGCCAGCAGCTCTGGCCAGGGGAGAGCTGAAGCTTTCTTT
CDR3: CASSSGQGRAEAFF

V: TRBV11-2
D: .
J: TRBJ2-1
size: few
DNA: TGTGCCAGCAGCTTAGGGCAGCCTTACAATGAGCAGTTCTTC
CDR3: CASSLGQPYNEQFF

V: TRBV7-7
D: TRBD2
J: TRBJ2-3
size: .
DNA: TGTGCCAGCAGCCTACTAGCGGGGGGGGGCACAGATACGCAGTATTTT
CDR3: CASSLLAGGGTDTQYF

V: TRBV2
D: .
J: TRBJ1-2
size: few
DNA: TGTGCCAGCAGTCCGCGGGTCGCCACCTATGGCTACACCTTC
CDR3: CASSPRVATYGYTF

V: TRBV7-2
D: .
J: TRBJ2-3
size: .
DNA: TGTGCCAGCAGCTTAGTCGTTTCGAGGCCAGATACGCAGTATTTT
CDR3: CASSLVVSRPDTQYF

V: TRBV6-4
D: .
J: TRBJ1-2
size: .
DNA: TGTGCCAGCAGTGACACCTCTGGCTATGGCTACACCTTC
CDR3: CASSDTSGYGYTF

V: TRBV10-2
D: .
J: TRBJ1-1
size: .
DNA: TGCGCCAGCATTGATTGGGGGGGGAACACTGAAGCTTTCTTT
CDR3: CASIDWGGNTEAFF

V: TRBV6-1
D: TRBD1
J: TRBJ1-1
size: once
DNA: TGTGCCAGCAGCCAAGGGACAGGGGGCTTCACTGAAGCTTTCTTT
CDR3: CASSQGTGGFTEAFF

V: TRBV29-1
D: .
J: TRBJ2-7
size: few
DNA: TGCAGCGCCGGGAGTGGGTACGAGCAGTACTTC
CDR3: CSAGSGYEQYF

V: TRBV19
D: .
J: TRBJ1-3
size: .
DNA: TGTGCCACTTCACAGGGATCTGGAAACACCATATATTTT
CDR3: CATSQGSGNTIYF

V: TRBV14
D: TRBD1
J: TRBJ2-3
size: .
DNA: TGTGCCAGCAGCCCGATTGACAGGGGTCACACAGATACGCAGTATTTT
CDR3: CASSPIDRGHTDTQYF

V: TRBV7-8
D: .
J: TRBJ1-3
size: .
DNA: TGTGCCAGCAGCTCCCGAAGCTCTGGAAACACCATATATTTT
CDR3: CASSSRSSGNTIYF

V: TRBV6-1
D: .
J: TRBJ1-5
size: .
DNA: TGTGCCAGCAGTGAAGACAGGGTTCGGCAGCCCCAGCATTTT
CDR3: CASSEDRVRQPQHF

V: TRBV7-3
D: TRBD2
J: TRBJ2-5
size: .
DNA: TGTGCAAAGCGGGATGGGGGAGAGACCCAGTACTTC
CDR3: CAKRDGGETQYF

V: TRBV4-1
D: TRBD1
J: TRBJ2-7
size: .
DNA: TGCGCCAGCGCCCGGGACAGGGCCTACGAGCAGTACTTC
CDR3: CASARDRAYEQYF

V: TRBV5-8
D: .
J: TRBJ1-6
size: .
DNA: TGTGCCAGCAGCGAACCGGGAGACCTTGGAGATTCACCCCTCCACTTT
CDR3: CASSEPGDLGDSPLHF